The T cell receptor (beta chain) described here comes from a study of Graves' ophthalmopathy and Graves' hyperthyroidism. Looking at the study overall: Over 18 months of follow-up, stable hyperthyroidism required that no ophthalmopathy appear. General study results and limits: Separation of ophthalmopathy from stable hyperthyroidism was achieved by a 13-signature model, at approximately 88% sensitivity and roughly 80% specificity. Most thyroid clonotypes with frequency above 0.001 were detected in blood too.

The V gene lost 3 bases and the J gene lost 5 bases, with 13 bases spanning the gap. CDR1 is SQVTM, CDR2 ANQGSEA, per germline. The CDR3 totals 14 residues. Ten or more counts support this clonotype. Its target is unknown. From RNA, the CDR3 regions of TCR beta chains were amplified and sequenced. Second-round multiplex PCR followed a first-round RT-PCR using HTBI primers. In TCRdb, the multiplex PCR reads were re-called with MiXCR into one record per CDR3 protein. In the table there are around 1,000,000 distinct CDR3 sequences, 35% to 40% of which are singletons. V and J are TRBV29-1 and TRBJ1-4; D unclear. The sequence was collected from an adult man with Graves' hyperthyroidism. Sequencing used peripheral blood or thyroid tissue (not recorded which). CDR3 residues: CSVESAESNEKLFF. DNA of the CDR3: TGCAGCGTTGAGTCGGCAGAAAGCAATGAAAAACTGTTTTTT.